These 8 T cell receptor beta chains were sequenced from one sample in a study of blood T cell repertoires in COVID-19. The repertoire was sequenced with immunoSEQ multiplex PCR; TCRdb's copy has only in-frame clones and lacks some. The table includes approximately 65,000 clones, around 90% detected once. Sequenced sample: peripheral blood. Receptor source: a man between 50 and 59 years old with COVID-19, enrolled during active disease.

The chain has TRBV5-1 and TRBJ1-4; D perhaps matches TRBD1 (6 bases). V was clipped by 4 bases and J by 5 bases, with 15 bases between them. The CDR3 is 15 amino acids. The germline V gene has CDR1 SGHRS and CDR2 YFSETQ. CDR3 amino acids: CASSPTGHTNEKLFF. CDR3 coding DNA: TGCGCCAGCAGCCCAACGGGACACACGAATGAAAAACTGTTTTTT.

The chain links TRBV24-1 to TRBJ1-4, with D tentatively TRBD1 (5 bases). V lost 10 bases to trimming and J lost 6 bases, with 17 bases between them. The CDR3 totals 14 residues. Germline values: CDR1 KGHDR, CDR2 SFDVKD. The CDR3, as DNA: TGTGCCACTTCTCAGGGCGGGGTCGATGAAAAACTGTTTTTT. Translated: CATSQGGVDEKLFF.

The V gene is TRBV7-9, the J gene TRBJ1-1; TRBD1 aligns across 8 bases. The CDR3 length is 15 residues. Unmatched junction bases numbered 9, after V lost 5 bases and J lost 4 bases. The germline gives CDR1 SEHNR, CDR2 FQNEAQ (reference sequence). CDR3 DNA: TGTGCCAGCAGCCGAATACAGGGGGGAGGCACTGAAGCTTTCTTT. Amino acid sequence: CASSRIQGGGTEAFF.

This rearrangement joins TRBV4-1 to TRBJ1-5, with D perhaps TRBD1 (5 bases). The CDR3 sequence is 16 residues long. The ends were cut back, 1 base at V and 0 bases at J, with 10 bases in the middle. CDR1 and CDR2 from the germline V gene are MGHRA and YSYEKL. This CDR3 is CASSQVAGSSNQPQHF. The CDR3 region has the DNA TGCGCCAGCAGCCAAGTGGCAGGGTCTAGCAATCAGCCCCAGCATTTT.

This sequence joins TRBV29-1 and TRBJ2-2; possibly TRBD2 for D (5 bases). V lost 5 bases and J 2 bases, leaving 12 bases between the germline ends. CDR1 and CDR2 (germline): SQVTM, ANQGSEA. This CDR3 spans 14 amino acids. The CDR3 sequence: CSVRVGVNTGELFF. The CDR3 DNA reads as TGCAGCGTTCGGGTGGGAGTAAACACCGGGGAGCTGTTTTTT.

The chain couples TRBV3-1 (or the pseudogene TRBV3-2) to TRBJ1-2; the D is unclear. The V end lost 4 bases, the J end lost 0 bases, and 12 bases lay between the germline ends. In germline, CDR1 is LGHDT, CDR2 YNNKEL (reference sequence). The CDR3 spans 15 residues. The CDR3 here is CASSRGQAANYGYTF. The CDR3 nucleotides read TGTGCCAGCAGCCGCGGGCAGGCAGCTAACTATGGCTACACCTTC.

The chain couples TRBV19 to TRBJ2-1; 11 nucleotides match TRBD2. This CDR3 is built from 19 residues. Germline loops: CDR1 LNHDA, CDR2 SQIVND (reference sequence). J lost 1 base, V lost 5 bases, and 13 bases had no gene match. CDR3: CASSPRGSGRAVSYNEQFF. DNA of the CDR3: TGTGCCAGTAGTCCCCGGGGTAGCGGGAGGGCCGTGTCCTACAATGAGCAGTTCTTC.

The chain is built from TRBV19 and TRBJ1-1; 10 nucleotides align to TRBD1. This CDR3 has 15 amino acids. The J segment lost 4 bases and the V segment lost 8 bases, leaving 10 bases of the junction unmatched. Germline CDR1 reads LNHDA; CDR2 reads SQIVND (reference sequence). The DNA of the CDR3 is TGTGCCAGTGTAGCGGGACAGGGGCTGGGCACTGAAGCTTTCTTT. This translates into CASVAGQGLGTEAFF.